Below are 30 T cell receptor beta chains sequenced from a single sample in a study of blood T cell repertoires in COVID-19 (dated by TCRdb to the early 2020s). Libraries were built with the immunoSEQ multiplex PCR assay. Here the immuneACCESS table is served through TCRdb, limited to in-frame sequences with V and J called. Missing clones are a known gap in these copies; in checked studies unresolved V genes cover under half, and the rest lacks a known reason. Here the sample has more than 150,000 clones; around 86% occur a single time. The ten largest clonotypes hold roughly 8.2% of the sample. Sequencing input: peripheral blood. Source of these receptors: a man aged 60 to 69 with acute or convalescent COVID-19.

The gene calls are TRBV29-1 and TRBJ2-1; TRBD2 agrees at 10 bases. The CDR3 extends over 12 amino acids. The V gene's germline CDR1 is SQVTM and CDR2 ANQGSEA. With V trimmed by 2 bases and J by 15 bases, 7 bases remained unmatched. Here the CDR3 reads CSVESMTSGWFF. CDR3 bases: TGCAGCGTTGAATCGATGACTAGCGGGTGGTTCTTC.

The CDR3 nucleotides read TGTGCCAGCAGCCCAGGGGGGTTATTGAACACTGAAGCTTTCTTT. Translating gives CASSPGGLLNTEAFF. The chain joins TRBV7-9 to TRBJ1-1; 7 bases align to TRBD1. V shed 5 bases, J shed 0 bases, and the junction held 6 bases outside the gene matches. Germline V lookup: CDR1 SEHNR, CDR2 FQNEAQ (reference sequence). CDR3 size: 15 residues.

The V call is TRBV7-3, the J call TRBJ2-1; D gene ambiguous. Germline V gene lookup returns CDR1 SGHTA and CDR2 FQGTGA. The CDR3 length is 15 residues. V dropped 3 bases and J dropped 0 bases, with 9 bases sitting between them. The CDR3 DNA is TGTGCCAGCAGCTTTGACTCAAGCTCCTACAATGAGCAGTTCTTC. Protein sequence: CASSFDSSSYNEQFF.

This clone was seen a few times. The rearrangement links TRBV5-4 to TRBJ2-7; D possibly corresponds to TRBD2 (5 bases). V was shortened by 4 bases and J by 0 bases, with 14 bases between the two germline ends. From germline, CDR1 is SGHNT and CDR2 YYREEE (reference sequence). CDR3 length: 15 residues. The CDR3 DNA reads as TGTGCCAGCAGCCCGCCGGGATCCGACTCCTACGAGCAGTACTTC. This gives the protein CASSPPGSDSYEQYF.

The chain has TRBV7-8 and TRBJ2-5, with no clear D. The CDR3 contains 11 residues. V was cut by 4 bases and J by 5 bases, with 5 bases left in between. CDR1 is SGHVS, CDR2 FQNEAQ, per germline. CDR3 residues: CASSSRETQYF. CDR3 sequence (DNA): TGTGCCAGCAGCTCACGGGAGACCCAGTACTTC.

This chain links TRBV5-1 with TRBJ1-6; 8 nucleotides agree with TRBD1. V trimming: 4 bases; J trimming: 11 bases; junction bases outside the gene matches: 8. Germline loops: CDR1 SGHRS, CDR2 YFSETQ. The CDR3 is made up of 14 amino acids. This chain's CDR3 is CASSLGTGGTPLHF. The CDR3 DNA is TGCGCCAGCAGCCTAGGGACAGGAGGGACACCCCTCCACTTT.

The genes are TRBV3-1 (or the pseudogene TRBV3-2) and TRBJ1-2; maybe TRBD1 (5 bases). The CDR3 runs to 13 residues. Trimming took 3 bases from V and 8 from J, leaving 13 bases between them. Germline lookup yields CDR1 LGHDT and CDR2 YNNKEL (reference sequence). The CDR3 is CASSQFRVGGYTF. The CDR3 nucleotides are TGTGCCAGCAGCCAGTTCAGGGTGGGGGGCTACACCTTC.

Written as DNA, the CDR3 is TGTGCCAGCAGACGAACTACAGGGGGCGGCGGATATGGCTACACCTTC. It translates to CASRRTTGGGGYGYTF. This chain uses TRBV3-1 (or the pseudogene TRBV3-2) with TRBJ1-2; 9 nucleotides agree with TRBD1. The CDR3 is 16 amino acids. With V trimmed by 6 bases and J by 5 bases, 13 bases remained unmatched. Germline V CDR1 and CDR2: LGHDT, YNNKEL (reference sequence).

This chain joins TRBV28 and TRBJ1-5; weak D call: TRBD1 (6 bases). The V end lost 2 bases, the J end lost 3 bases, and 8 bases lay between the germline ends. Germline lookup yields CDR1 MDHEN and CDR2 SYDVKM. The CDR3 runs to 14 residues. The CDR3 spells CASSLGGLNQPQHF. CDR3 DNA sequence: TGTGCCAGCAGTTTAGGGGGCCTCAATCAGCCCCAGCATTTT. Full variable domain (rest looked up from reference TRBV28 and TRBJ1-5): DVKVTQSSRYLVKRTGEKVFLECVQDMDHENMFWYRQDPGLGLRLIYFSYDVKMKEKGDIPEGYSVSREKKERFSLILESASTNQTSMYLCASSLGGLNQPQHFGDGTRLSIL.

The genes are TRBV5-1 and TRBJ1-1; D is unresolved. Per the germline V gene, CDR1 is SGHRS and CDR2 is YFSETQ. V gave up 3 bases and J gave up 6 bases, with 15 bases separating them. The CDR3 runs to 14 residues. The CDR3 DNA sequence: TGCGCCAGCAGCTCTACAGCTGGTTCCTCTGAAGCTTTCTTT. The encoded protein is CASSSTAGSSEAFF.

Worth noting for this clone: Other DNA sequences of this sample code for an identical CDR3. The chain carries TRBV29-1 and TRBJ2-7; 8 nucleotides line up with TRBD1. V trimming: 6 bases; J trimming: 0 bases; junction bases outside the gene matches: 4. CDR1 and CDR2 (germline): SQVTM, ANQGSEA. This CDR3 comprises 13 residues. The chain's CDR3 is CSVGTGDSYEQYF. CDR3 bases: TGCAGCGTGGGGACAGGCGACTCCTACGAGCAGTACTTC.

This sequence joins TRBV6-6 and TRBJ1-2, with 7 bases identical to TRBD1. CDR3 length: 15 residues. Germline lookup yields CDR1 MNHNY and CDR2 SVGAGI (reference sequence). V was clipped by 8 bases and J by 4 bases; unmatched bases: 13. CDR3 in DNA: TGTGCCAGCCACACGAGGGACAGAGACTCCTATGGCTACACCTTC. Its protein product is CASHTRDRDSYGYTF.

This clone was detected only once. The genes are TRBV5-1 and TRBJ2-7, with 9 nucleotides matching TRBD2. This CDR3 has 16 residues. In germline, CDR1 is SGHRS, CDR2 YFSETQ. V lost 2 bases to trimming and J lost 5 bases; unmatched junction nucleotides: 11. CDR3 protein: CASSLTGTSSPHEQYF. CDR3 in DNA: TGCGCCAGCAGCTTAACCGGGACTAGCTCACCCCACGAGCAGTACTTC.

CDR3 sequence: CASGPIKRVDSSYNSPLHF. The CDR3 DNA sequence: TGTGCTAGTGGCCCAATCAAAAGGGTGGACAGCTCCTATAATTCACCCCTCCACTTT. The chain carries TRBV12-5 and TRBJ1-6; TRBD1 is a possible D gene (6 bases). Between the trimmed V and J ends, which lost 6 bases and 0 bases, there was a span of 21 bases. The CDR3 consists of 19 residues. Germline assignment: CDR1 LGHNT and CDR2 FRNRAP.

The J gene is TRBJ2-1, the V gene TRBV11-2; 9 nucleotides agree with TRBD2. Trimming cost V 4 bases and J 2 bases; bases outside gene matches: 6. This CDR3 contains 16 residues. Germline CDR1 is SGHAT and CDR2 is FQNNGV. The CDR3: CASSSLAGVTYNEQFF. The CDR3 region has the DNA TGTGCCAGCAGCTCCTTAGCGGGAGTGACCTACAATGAGCAGTTCTTC.

J is TRBJ1-2 and V is TRBV28; no reliable D call. The CDR3 sequence is 15 residues long. Per germline, CDR1 MDHEN and CDR2 SYDVKM. Deletions cut 3 bases from V and 0 bases from J, with 11 bases between. The CDR3 loop is CASSFPPGTNYGYTF. The CDR3 DNA reads as TGTGCCAGCAGTTTTCCCCCAGGCACTAACTATGGCTACACCTTC.

The rearrangement joins TRBV3-1 (or the pseudogene TRBV3-2) to TRBJ2-1, with TRBD1 matching 7 bases. J lost 11 bases, V lost 5 bases, and 6 bases had no gene match. Germline loops: CDR1 LGHDT, CDR2 YNNKEL (reference sequence). The CDR3 is made up of 12 amino acids. The chain's CDR3 is CASSSQGEKQFF. CDR3 sequence (DNA): TGTGCCAGCAGCTCCCAGGGGGAAAAGCAGTTCTTC.

The V gene is TRBV27, the J gene TRBJ1-2; D might be TRBD1 (5 bases). V was trimmed by 3 bases and J by 8 bases, leaving 13 bases between them. Per germline, CDR1 MNHEY and CDR2 SMNVEV (reference sequence). There are 13 residues in the CDR3. The CDR3 nucleotides read TGTGCCAGCAGTTTCGCGGGGCTCGGAGGCTACACCTTC. Amino acids: CASSFAGLGGYTF.

This chain connects TRBV5-1 to TRBJ2-1; the D is unclear. Germline V gives CDR1 SGHRS, CDR2 YFSETQ. With 0 bases removed from V and 9 bases from J, the gap between germline ends came to 16 bases. CDR3 size: 15 residues. The DNA of the CDR3 is TGCGCCAGCAGCTTGGTAGCCCCGTCCAGTCGTGAGCAGTTCTTC. It yields the protein CASSLVAPSSREQFF. Full variable domain (rest looked up from reference TRBV5-1 and TRBJ2-1): KAGVTQTPRYLIKTRGQQVTLSCSPISGHRSVSWYQQTPGQGLQFLFEYFSETQRNKGNFPGRFSGRQFSNSRSEMNVSTLELGDSALYLCASSLVAPSSREQFFGPGTRLTVL.

This chain's CDR3 is CASSPFPEDRIEETQYF. For the CDR3, the DNA is TGCGCCAGCAGCCCGTTCCCGGAGGACAGGATCGAAGAGACCCAGTACTTC. The chain joins TRBV4-1 to TRBJ2-5; 7 bases agree with TRBD1. This CDR3 comprises 17 residues. Germline V gene data show CDR1 as MGHRA and CDR2 as YSYEKL. Losses at the gene ends were 4 bases for V and 3 bases for J; bases not matched to a gene: 14.

This clone was seen a few times. A much more abundant neighbour one base away suggests this may be a read error. Different DNA sequences within this sample yield the same CDR3. The gene calls are TRBV6-5 and TRBJ1-1; 7 bases agree with TRBD1. The CDR3 runs 15 residues. The germline CDR1 and CDR2 sequences are MNHEY and SVGAGI. V gave up 0 bases and J gave up 5 bases; unmatched junction bases: 6. CDR3 sequence (DNA): TGTGCCAGCAGTTACTCGGCCAGGGGGAATACTGAAGCTTTCTTT. It translates to CASSYSARGNTEAFF.

V gene TRBV7-9 combines with J gene TRBJ1-1; 10 bases are shared with TRBD1. The CDR3 runs to 18 residues. With 4 bases clipped from V and 0 bases from J, the junction kept 11 bases outside the gene matches. In germline, CDR1 is SEHNR, CDR2 FQNEAQ (reference sequence). The CDR3 protein is CASSSLTGGKTMNTEAFF. The CDR3 DNA is TGTGCCAGCAGCTCCCTGACAGGGGGCAAAACGATGAACACTGAAGCTTTCTTT.

V is TRBV7-3 and J is TRBJ1-1, with a possible D match to TRBD1 (5 bases). Trimming took 3 bases from V and 1 from J, leaving 9 bases between them. Germline loops: CDR1 SGHTA, CDR2 FQGTGA. This CDR3 comprises 14 residues. The CDR3: CASSLGGQNTEAFF. CDR3 DNA sequence: TGTGCCAGCAGCTTGGGCGGACAGAACACTGAAGCTTTCTTT. The full variable domain, with the rest looked up from reference TRBV7-3 and TRBJ1-1, is GAGVSQTPSNKVTEKGKYVELRCDPISGHTALYWYRQSLGQGPEFLIYFQGTGAADDSGLPNDRFFAVRPEGSVSTLKIQRTERGDSAVYLCASSLGGQNTEAFFGQGTRLTVV.

The V and J genes are TRBV6-2 or TRBV6-3 and TRBJ2-4; D not certain. From germline, CDR1 is MNHEY and CDR2 SVGEGT. CDR3 length equals 15 residues. V was shortened by 2 bases and J by 3 bases, with 11 bases between the two germline ends. As DNA, the CDR3 is TGTGCCAGCAGTTACGTCTTACAGTACAAAAACATTCAGTACTTC. This translates into CASSYVLQYKNIQYF.

V is TRBV30 and J is TRBJ1-1; perhaps TRBD1 as D (6 bases). The CDR3 is 13 amino acids. Germline CDR1 reads GTSNPN; CDR2 reads SVGIG (reference sequence). Trimming pared 0 bases from V and 3 bases from J, leaving 8 bases between. CDR3 protein: CAWSVGADTEAFF. The CDR3 region has the DNA TGTGCCTGGAGTGTGGGGGCGGACACTGAAGCTTTCTTT.

The chain carries TRBV28 and TRBJ1-4; D remains unclear. V was pared by 10 bases and J by 1 base, with 7 bases between. The CDR3 runs 12 residues. The germline gives CDR1 MDHEN, CDR2 SYDVKM. This CDR3 is CAIARTNEKLFF. CDR3 coding DNA: TGTGCCATAGCTCGAACTAATGAAAAACTGTTTTTT.

The V call is TRBV29-1, the J call TRBJ2-1; TRBD1 matches 11 bases. The germline V gene has CDR1 SQVTM and CDR2 ANQGSEA. This CDR3 is 15 amino acids long. Trimming took 3 bases from V and 10 from J; bases not matched to a gene: 11. CDR3 coding DNA: TGCAGCGTTGATAATCGGGACAGGGGGTTCCGGGAGCAGTTCTTC. Its protein is CSVDNRDRGFREQFF.

The CDR3 DNA is TGTGCCAGCAGCTCCGGGACAGGGGGCGTGGGGGGAGGCAATCAGCCCCAGCATTTT. Protein sequence: CASSSGTGGVGGGNQPQHF. The chain uses TRBV28 and TRBJ1-5, with 12 positions matching TRBD1. This CDR3 is built from 19 residues. Trimming took 6 bases from V and 2 from J; bases not matched to a gene: 14. Germline-derived CDR1 and CDR2 are MDHEN and SYDVKM. The complete variable domain, with remaining parts taken from reference TRBV28 and TRBJ1-5, reads DVKVTQSSRYLVKRTGEKVFLECVQDMDHENMFWYRQDPGLGLRLIYFSYDVKMKEKGDIPEGYSVSREKKERFSLILESASTNQTSMYLCASSSGTGGVGGGNQPQHFGDGTRLSIL.

The genes are TRBV19 and TRBJ1-2; D unresolved. The V gene's germline CDR1 is LNHDA and CDR2 SQIVND (reference sequence). This CDR3 has 14 amino acids. V gave up 11 bases and J gave up 4 bases, with 20 bases separating them. CDR3 nucleotide sequence: TGTGCCTCCCAATTGGGCTCAAACACCTATGGCTACACCTTC. This gives the protein CASQLGSNTYGYTF.

This clone has only a few counts. The J gene is TRBJ2-7, the V gene TRBV20-1; 10 bases are a match to TRBD2. Looked up from germline, CDR1 is DFQATT and CDR2 is SNEGSKA (reference sequence). This CDR3 comprises 14 residues. V trimming: 3 bases; J trimming: 4 bases; junction bases outside the gene matches: 6. The CDR3 DNA sequence: TGCAGTGCTAGTAGGCCTAGCGGGAGTTACGAGCAGTACTTC. Encoded protein: CSASRPSGSYEQYF.